Sequencing of this T cell receptor (beta chain) was carried out in a study of identical twins. The V gene lost 5 bases and the J gene lost 13 bases, with 26 bases spanning the gap. Germline CDR1 and CDR2: SGHVS and FQNEAQ. The CDR3 contains 15 residues. TCRdb processed the 5' RACE reads anew with MiXCR; each CDR3 protein has one entry. This table has under 400,000 distinct CDR3 sequences, roughly 9% appearing once. This clonotype has more than one count but fewer than ten. V is TRBV7-8 and J is TRBJ2-5; the D call may be TRBD1 or TRBD2 (5 bases each). The TCR comes from a woman aged 50 to 60 in good health. Sequences were obtained from naive T cells sorted from blood. The CDR3 sequence is CASSPLGARLELRYF. As DNA, the CDR3 is TGTGCCAGCAGCCCCCTCGGGGCTCGCCTGGAGTTGAGGTACTTC.